The T cell receptor beta chain described here comes from a study of cytomegalovirus exposure and HLA in healthy donors (dated by TCRdb to between 2016 and 2019). Regarding the study in general: The 666 repertoires of the first cohort and the 95 to 150 validation repertoires were produced on the same platform, according to a later analysis. The aim of the study was to test whether cataloging public T cell receptors could identify signatures of past pathogen exposure. High-throughput TCR immunosequencing, statistical association of individual TCRs with disease status, and machine learning were combined to predict cytomegalovirus infection status. Along with the roughly 670-subject first cohort, a separate validation cohort of approximately 110 different subjects was used. Here is what the overall study found, with its caveats: In a later analysis, TCRs clustered in the first cohort were found to also tend to co-occur in the 110 or so validation repertoires, with 85% to 95% of cluster scores above 0. While some public TCRs were present in many individuals, most TCR sequences turned up only very rarely across donors. The classifier was reported to diagnose cytomegalovirus status with high specificity and sensitivity in both the original cohort and the validation cohort. The study listed 164 TCR beta chains as associated with cytomegalovirus. The authors suggested that the approach could potentially be generalized to other disease states and immunological phenotypes. All 120 or so repertoires were used to score co-occurrence in the validation cohort in a later analysis, because that analysis had no HLA typing for the cohort. In vitro tests confirmed that a few of the cytomegalovirus-associated TCR beta chains recognize cytomegalovirus antigens.

The donors were included in the validation cohort of some 110 subjects, a group kept apart from the roughly 700-subject first cohort. Points on this clone: This clone's antigen is unknown. Qualities for individual bases were not recorded, and no much larger clone is one base off.

Library preparation was by the immunoSEQ multiplex PCR assay. Regarding the original processing steps: A statistical classification framework was developed to diagnose cytomegalovirus status using the catalog of TCR beta chain sequences. TCRdb mirrors the immuneACCESS table, restricted to in-frame sequences. Some clones are absent from its copies; in checked studies, under half trace to an unresolved V gene, and the reason for the others is unknown. V and J calls and clone size come straight from that table; D and trimming were deduced from the DNA. The sample profile shows 140,000 to 150,000 clones; roughly 86% of them were found once. The ten largest clones add up to less than 5.5% of the sample. The CDR3, from cysteine to phenylalanine, totals 13 residues. Just the 39-base CDR3 DNA is kept, in frame starting at base 1. Cut back by 4 bases and 2 bases, the V and J ends lie 10 bases apart. Reading the germline V gene gives CDR1 SGHDT and CDR2 YYEEEE.

The chain is made from TRBV5-6 and TRBJ2-7, with the D gene too uncertain to name. The sample comprised PBMCs. The sequence derives from a young man in good health and CMV-seropositive. The bases are TGTGCCAGCAGCCCCCGGAGACCCTACGAGCAGTACTTC. It translates as CASSPRRPYEQYF.